These 11 T cell receptor beta chains share one sample of origin, sequenced in a study of human T cells and chemical hapten exposure. TCRdb analysed the RACE reads with MiXCR anew, one entry per CDR3 protein. In the table there are approximately 90,000 distinct CDR3 sequences, just under 9% of which are singletons. Time point defined: healthy volunteer bleed at 2 weeks. Extraction yielded total RNA from whole blood (unfractionated). Sequenced sample: whole blood. These receptors were collected from a female donor in good health. Some clones in this sample may be carry-over from other donors' samples.

This clonotype was seen a few times. This chain uses TRBV20-1 with TRBJ1-4; D gene uncertain. Germline lookup yields CDR1 DFQATT and CDR2 SNEGSKA (reference sequence). Trimming cost V 3 bases and J 6 bases, with 11 bases left between them. The CDR3 loop spans 13 amino acids. The CDR3 here is CSARTGRDEKLFF. CDR3 coding DNA: TGCAGTGCTAGGACCGGGCGGGATGAAAAACTGTTTTTT.

J is TRBJ2-7 and V is TRBV12-3 or TRBV12-4; 9 nucleotides line up with TRBD1. The trim removed 5 bases at V and 5 bases at J, leaving 4 bases unmatched. There are 13 residues in the CDR3. CDR3 loop: CASSRTGADEQYF. The CDR3 nucleotides read TGTGCCAGCAGTCGGACAGGGGCCGACGAGCAGTACTTC.

The V call is TRBV2, the J call TRBJ2-1; TRBD1 matches at 7 bases. The CDR3 is made up of 17 amino acids. The germline V gene encodes CDR1 SNHLY and CDR2 FYNNEI. V gave up 3 bases and J gave up 2 bases; unmatched junction bases: 10. CDR3 sequence: CASSESYSGTAYNEQFF. The CDR3 DNA is TGTGCCAGCAGTGAGTCGTATTCTGGGACAGCCTACAATGAGCAGTTCTTC.

The genes are TRBV27 and TRBJ2-7; TRBD1 might be the D (6 bases). CDR1 is MNHEY and CDR2 is SMNVEV in the germline V gene (reference sequence). Trimming shortened V by 5 bases and J by 0 bases, and 14 bases separated the two germline ends. This CDR3 contains 15 residues. CDR3 amino acids: CASSIHRVASYEQYF. CDR3 bases: TGTGCCAGCAGTATCCACAGGGTGGCCTCCTACGAGCAGTACTTC.

This clonotype was picked up a small number of times. The CDR3 coding sequence is TGTGCCAGCAATCAAGGGGTGGTAGGGGGACACAATGAGCAGTTCTTC. Translation: CASNQGVVGGHNEQFF. V and J are TRBV2 and TRBJ2-1, with D perhaps matching TRBD1 (6 bases). There are 16 residues in the CDR3. V dropped 7 bases and J dropped 5 bases, with 21 bases sitting between them. Germline assignment: CDR1 SNHLY and CDR2 FYNNEI.

There are a few counts of this clonotype. V and J are TRBV27 and TRBJ1-2, with D possibly TRBD1 on 6 matching bases. Germline CDR1 and CDR2: MNHEY and SMNVEV (reference sequence). The CDR3 runs to 14 residues. V was trimmed by 6 bases and J by 4 bases, leaving 15 bases between them. The DNA of the CDR3 is TGTGCCAGCAGGGATGCGGACAGCTTCTATGGCTACACCTTC. Amino acids: CASRDADSFYGYTF.

The chain employs TRBV7-6 and TRBJ1-4; D is possibly TRBD1 (6 bases). The CDR3 length is 18 residues. The V gene lost 1 base and the J gene lost 7 bases, with 22 bases spanning the gap. Germline CDR1 reads SGHVS; CDR2 reads FNYEAQ. CDR3 nucleotides: TGTGCCAGCAGCTTAGAACCCCCCGACAGGCGATACGGTGAAAAACTGTTTTTT. Translation gives CASSLEPPDRRYGEKLFF. The full variable domain, rest sourced from reference TRBV7-6 and TRBJ1-4, is GAGVSQSPRYKVTKRGQDVALRCDPISGHVSLYWYRQALGQGPEFLTYFNYEAQQDKSGLPNDRFSAERPEGSISTLTIQRTEQRDSAMYRCASSLEPPDRRYGEKLFFGSGTQLSVL.

This clonotype came up a few times. Mismatch with germline at one junction end may stem from a read error. This rearrangement joins TRBV2 to TRBJ1-1; TRBD1 matches 8 bases. The CDR3 has 14 residues. Germline V gene data show CDR1 as SNHLY and CDR2 as FYNNEI. The CDR3 DNA reads as TGTGCCAGCGGTGAGGTGCAGGGGGCAATTGAAGCTTTCTTT. The encoded protein is CASGEVQGAIEAFF. The full variable domain, its missing parts supplied by reference TRBV2 and TRBJ1-1, is EPEVTQTPSHQVTQMGQEVILRCVPISNHLYFYWYRQILGQKVEFLVSFYNNEISEKSEIFDDQFSVERPDGSNFTLKIRSTKLEDSAMYFCASGEVQGAIEAFFGQGTRLTVV.

V gene TRBV5-4 combines with J gene TRBJ2-7; no clear D. Germline values: CDR1 SGHNT, CDR2 YYREEE (reference sequence). Trimming pared 4 bases from V and 0 bases from J, leaving 14 bases between. The CDR3 loop spans 15 amino acids. Here the CDR3 DNA reads TGTGCCAGCAGCCATAGGACGAGGAGCTCCTACGAGCAGTACTTC. Protein sequence: CASSHRTRSSYEQYF. The full variable domain, in which reference TRBV5-4 and TRBJ2-7 provide the parts outside the CDR3, is ETGVTQSPTHLIKTRGQQVTLRCSSQSGHNTVSWYQQALGQGPQFIFQYYREEENGRGNFPPRFSGLQFPNYSSELNVNALELDDSALYLCASSHRTRSSYEQYFGPGTRLTVT.

This clonotype was detected a few times. J is TRBJ2-1 and V is TRBV10-3; D unresolved. The V gene lost 0 bases and the J gene lost 5 bases, with 11 bases spanning the gap. CDR3 length: 15 residues. CDR1 ENHRY and CDR2 SYGVKD come from the germline V gene. The CDR3 DNA follows: TGTGCCATCAGTGAGTCTATCACACCACACAATGAGCAGTTCTTC. It is translated as CAISESITPHNEQFF.

J is TRBJ2-5 and V is TRBV6-2 or TRBV6-3; 11 bases align to TRBD1. Germline CDR1 MNHEY, CDR2 SVGEGT. V shed 4 bases, J shed 5 bases, and the junction held 6 bases outside the gene matches. This CDR3 is built from 15 residues. CDR3 loop: CASSSLDRGLETQYF. In DNA, the CDR3 is TGTGCCAGCAGTTCCTTGGACAGGGGGCTCGAGACCCAGTACTTC.